This is a list of T cell receptor beta chains from one sample in a study of blood T cell repertoires in COVID-19. The repertoire was sequenced with immunoSEQ multiplex PCR; TCRdb's copy has only in-frame clones and lacks some. The sample consists of fewer than 400,000 clones, 90% of them appearing once. The sample taken for sequencing was peripheral blood. These receptors all come from a woman aged 30 to 39 with COVID-19, enrolled during active disease. Each CDR3 is given without its conserved first and last residue. Size tells how often a clone was seen (once, few, many) or the class of an expanded clone, and some rows leave it out.

clone_size: few
v_call: TRBV30
cdr3_aa: AWSGRYEQY

clone_size: -
v_call: TRBV3-1/TRBV3-2
cdr3_aa: ASSLINEKLF

clone_size: -
v_call: TRBV5-8
cdr3_aa: ASSFPTGLYGYT

clone_size: -
v_call: TRBV28
cdr3_aa: ASYKNRGNAQH

clone_size: few
v_call: TRBV12-3/TRBV12-4
cdr3_aa: ASSFRGLRQY

clone_size: -
v_call: TRBV30
cdr3_aa: AWKRGGETQY

clone_size: once
v_call: TRBV19
cdr3_aa: ASTPTGQALNTEAF

clone_size: -
v_call: TRBV19
cdr3_aa: ASSIFQGRYNEQF

clone_size: -
v_call: TRBV2
cdr3_aa: ASSRTVLSYEQY

clone_size: -
v_call: TRBV19
cdr3_aa: ASSRTGEYYGYT

clone_size: -
v_call: TRBV29-1
cdr3_aa: SVEGTSGTDTQY

clone_size: -
v_call: TRBV9
cdr3_aa: ASSPQMGALAEQY

clone_size: -
v_call: TRBV24-1
cdr3_aa: ATSDQRQFQPQH

clone_size: -
v_call: TRBV27
cdr3_aa: ASSLSKGEGYT

clone_size: -
v_call: TRBV12-3/TRBV12-4
cdr3_aa: ASCRVNTEAF